The clone carrying this T cell receptor beta chain was recorded a few times. The data originate from a study of blood T cell repertoires in COVID-19. Overall study: The United States, Italy and Spain supplied acute and convalescent COVID-19 samples. Sample material is recorded as cDNA or gDNA derived from T cells, B-cell-depleted T cells, or PBMCs.

In the authors' workflow: Amplified reference gene primers provided the basis for estimating nucleated cell counts. This table comes from immunoSEQ multiplex PCR, and its TCRdb copy is limited to in-frame clones, with some not included. V, J and clone size reflect that table, while D and trimming were determined from the DNA. The data contain about 220,000 clones, more than 70% of them seen just once; the ten biggest clones take up 3.6%. J lost 6 bases, V lost 4 bases, and 4 bases had no gene match. The CDR3 consists of 15 residues. The germline V gene has CDR1 SNHLY and CDR2 FYNNEI. The rearrangement joins TRBV2 to TRBJ1-5; the match to TRBD1 covers 12 bases. The receptor was isolated from an elderly woman with acute or convalescent COVID-19. Sequencing used peripheral blood. The CDR3 reads CASSGGTGGGQPQHF. CDR3 in DNA: TGTGCCAGCAGTGGGGGGACAGGGGGCGGTCAGCCCCAGCATTTT.